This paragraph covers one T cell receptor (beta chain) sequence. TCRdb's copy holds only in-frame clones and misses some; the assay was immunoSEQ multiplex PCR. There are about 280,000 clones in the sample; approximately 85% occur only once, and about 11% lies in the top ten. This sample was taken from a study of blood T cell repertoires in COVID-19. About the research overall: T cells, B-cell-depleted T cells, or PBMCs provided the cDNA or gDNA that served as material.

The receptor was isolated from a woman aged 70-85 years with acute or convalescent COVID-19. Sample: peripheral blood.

The CDR3 bases are TGCGCCAGCAGTGAGTGGGAGGTGGGCGAGACCCAGTACTTC. As protein: CASSEWEVGETQYF. This chain connects TRBV10-2 to TRBJ2-5, with D possibly TRBD2 on 6 matching bases. The CDR3 totals 14 residues. Germline V CDR1 and CDR2: WSHSY, SAAADI. Trimming cost V 1 base and J 5 bases, with 11 bases left between them.